The next 4 T cell receptor beta chains were all read from a single sample in a study of T cells in tuberculosis. Clones were read by immunoSEQ multiplex PCR, and TCRdb kept only the in-frame ones, dropping some. Seen here are about 37,000 clones, 75% to 95% observed once, and the top ten hold roughly 2.3%. Sample time point: new active TB diagnosis, blood taken before or within 7 days of starting treatment. This sample comprised PBMCs, obtained at tuberculosis diagnosis. The origin of the receptors is an adult with tuberculosis.

This chain uses TRBV27 with TRBJ2-7; 9 positions match TRBD2. The length of the CDR3 is 15 residues. Trimming took 8 bases from V and 0 from J; bases not matched to a gene: 8. Germline V gene lookup returns CDR1 MNHEY and CDR2 SMNVEV (reference sequence). CDR3 residues: CASSSSGVSSYEQYF. The CDR3 DNA reads as TGTGCCAGCTCATCTAGCGGGGTTAGCTCCTACGAGCAGTACTTC.

This chain links TRBV6-6 with TRBJ1-5, with D possibly being TRBD1 (5 bases). Germline V lookup: CDR1 MNHNY, CDR2 SVGAGI (reference sequence). V lost 8 bases to trimming and J lost 6 bases, with 17 bases between them. The CDR3 consists of 14 residues. CDR3 loop: CASQGEVLAQPQHF. The DNA for the CDR3 is TGTGCCAGCCAAGGGGAAGTTTTGGCTCAGCCCCAGCATTTT.

CDR3 nucleotide sequence: TGTGCCAGCAGCTTAAGCGGGGGGCACACCGGGGAGCTGTTTTTT. This encodes CASSLSGGHTGELFF. The gene calls are TRBV5-5 and TRBJ2-2; 9 bases map to TRBD2. The CDR3 extends over 15 amino acids. J lost 3 bases, V lost 2 bases, and 2 bases had no gene match. The germline gives CDR1 SGHKS, CDR2 YYEKEE (reference sequence).

The chain links TRBV4-2 to TRBJ1-4, with 7 bases identical to TRBD1. The CDR3 covers 17 residues. Germline CDR1 LGHNA, CDR2 YNFKEQ. Trimming at V came to 0 bases and at J to 0 bases, leaving 4 bases not matched to a gene. In DNA, the CDR3 is TGTGCCAGCAGCCAAGACAGGGGGAGATCAACTAATGAAAAACTGTTTTTT. Protein sequence: CASSQDRGRSTNEKLFF.